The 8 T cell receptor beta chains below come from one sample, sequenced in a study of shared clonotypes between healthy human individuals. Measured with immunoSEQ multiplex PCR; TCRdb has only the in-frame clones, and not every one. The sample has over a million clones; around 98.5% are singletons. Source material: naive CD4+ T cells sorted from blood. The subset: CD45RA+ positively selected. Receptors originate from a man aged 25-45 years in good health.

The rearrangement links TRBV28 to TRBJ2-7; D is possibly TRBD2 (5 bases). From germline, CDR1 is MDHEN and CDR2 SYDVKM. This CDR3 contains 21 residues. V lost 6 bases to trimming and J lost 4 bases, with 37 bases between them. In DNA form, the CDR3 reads TGTGCCAGCAGCCGACTCGTTACTATTGGCCCCACTAGGAGAGTTTTGTACGAGCAGTACTTC. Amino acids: CASSRLVTIGPTRRVLYEQYF.

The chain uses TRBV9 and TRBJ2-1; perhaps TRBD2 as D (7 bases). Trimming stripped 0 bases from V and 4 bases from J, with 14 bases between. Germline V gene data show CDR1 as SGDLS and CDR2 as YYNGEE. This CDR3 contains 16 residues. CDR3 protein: CASSVGGREPYNEQFF. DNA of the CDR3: TGTGCCAGCAGCGTAGGGGGGCGGGAGCCGTACAATGAGCAGTTCTTC.

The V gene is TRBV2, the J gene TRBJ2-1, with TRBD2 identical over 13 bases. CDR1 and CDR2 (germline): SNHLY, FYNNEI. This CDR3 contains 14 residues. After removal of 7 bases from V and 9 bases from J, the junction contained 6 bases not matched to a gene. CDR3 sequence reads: CASKGGLAGTEQFF. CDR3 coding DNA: TGTGCCAGCAAGGGGGGACTAGCGGGAACTGAGCAGTTCTTC.

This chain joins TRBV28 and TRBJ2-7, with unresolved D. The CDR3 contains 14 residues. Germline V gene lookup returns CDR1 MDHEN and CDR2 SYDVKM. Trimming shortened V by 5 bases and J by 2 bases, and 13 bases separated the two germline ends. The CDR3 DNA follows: TGTGCCAGCAGTCCCCTTTGGCGAACCTACGAGCAGTACTTC. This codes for CASSPLWRTYEQYF.

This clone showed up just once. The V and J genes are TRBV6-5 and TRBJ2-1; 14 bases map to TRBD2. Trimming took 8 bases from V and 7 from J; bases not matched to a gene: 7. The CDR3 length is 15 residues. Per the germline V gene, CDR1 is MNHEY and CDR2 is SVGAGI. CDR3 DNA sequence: TGTGCCAGCTCGAAAGGGACTAGCGGGAGTAATGAGCAGTTCTTC. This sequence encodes CASSKGTSGSNEQFF.

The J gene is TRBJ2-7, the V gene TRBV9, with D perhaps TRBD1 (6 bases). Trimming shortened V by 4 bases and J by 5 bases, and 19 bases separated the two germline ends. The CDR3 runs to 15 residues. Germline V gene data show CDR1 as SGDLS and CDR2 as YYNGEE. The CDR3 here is CASSPLWSAGDEQYF. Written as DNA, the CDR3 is TGTGCCAGCAGCCCCCTCTGGAGTGCAGGGGACGAGCAGTACTTC.

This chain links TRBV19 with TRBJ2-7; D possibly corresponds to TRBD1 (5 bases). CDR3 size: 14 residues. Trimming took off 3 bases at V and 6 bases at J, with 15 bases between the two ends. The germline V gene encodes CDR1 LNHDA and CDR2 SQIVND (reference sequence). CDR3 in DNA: TGTGCCAGTAGTATCAGGCATAGGGGCCCCGAGCAGTACTTC. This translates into CASSIRHRGPEQYF.

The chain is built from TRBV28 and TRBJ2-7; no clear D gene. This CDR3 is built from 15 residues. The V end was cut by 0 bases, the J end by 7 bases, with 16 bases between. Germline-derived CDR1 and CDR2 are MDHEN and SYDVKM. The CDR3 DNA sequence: TGTGCCAGCAGTTTATGGGGTCTACCTCTGAGGGAGCAGTACTTC. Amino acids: CASSLWGLPLREQYF.